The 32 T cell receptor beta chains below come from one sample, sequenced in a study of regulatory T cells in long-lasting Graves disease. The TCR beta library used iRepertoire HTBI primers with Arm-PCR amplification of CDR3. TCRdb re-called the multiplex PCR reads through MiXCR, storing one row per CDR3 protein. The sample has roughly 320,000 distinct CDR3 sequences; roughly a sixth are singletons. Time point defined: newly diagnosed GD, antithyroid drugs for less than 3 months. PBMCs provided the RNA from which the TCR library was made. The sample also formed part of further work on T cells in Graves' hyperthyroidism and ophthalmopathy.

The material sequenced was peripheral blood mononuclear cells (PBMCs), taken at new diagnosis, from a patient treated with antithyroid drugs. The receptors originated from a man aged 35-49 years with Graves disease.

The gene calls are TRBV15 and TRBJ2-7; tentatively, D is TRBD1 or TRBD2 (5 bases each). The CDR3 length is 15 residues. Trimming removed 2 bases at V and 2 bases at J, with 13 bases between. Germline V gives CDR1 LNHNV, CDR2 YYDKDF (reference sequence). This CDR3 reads CATSRYRDRAYEQYF. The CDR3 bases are TGTGCCACCAGCAGATACCGGGACCGCGCCTACGAGCAGTACTTC.

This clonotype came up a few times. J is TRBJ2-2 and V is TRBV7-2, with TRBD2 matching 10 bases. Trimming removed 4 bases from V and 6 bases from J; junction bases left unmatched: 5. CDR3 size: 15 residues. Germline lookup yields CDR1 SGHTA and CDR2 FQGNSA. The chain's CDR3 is CASSSASGGAGELFF. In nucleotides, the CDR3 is TGTGCCAGCAGCTCGGCTAGCGGGGGCGCCGGGGAGCTGTTTTTT.

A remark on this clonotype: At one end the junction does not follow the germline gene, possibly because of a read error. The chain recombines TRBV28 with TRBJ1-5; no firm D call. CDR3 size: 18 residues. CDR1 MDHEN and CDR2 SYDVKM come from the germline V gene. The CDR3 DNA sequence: TGTGCCAGAAGTTCATCCCCGGCGGACGATCATAGCAATCAGCCCCAGCATTTT. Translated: CARSSSPADDHSNQPQHF.

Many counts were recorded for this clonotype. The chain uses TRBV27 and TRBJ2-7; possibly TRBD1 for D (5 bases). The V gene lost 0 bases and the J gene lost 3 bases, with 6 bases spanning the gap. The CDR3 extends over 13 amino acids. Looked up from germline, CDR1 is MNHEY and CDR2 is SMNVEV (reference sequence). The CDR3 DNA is TGTGCCAGCAGTTTATCAGGGGACTACGAGCAGTACTTC. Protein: CASSLSGDYEQYF.

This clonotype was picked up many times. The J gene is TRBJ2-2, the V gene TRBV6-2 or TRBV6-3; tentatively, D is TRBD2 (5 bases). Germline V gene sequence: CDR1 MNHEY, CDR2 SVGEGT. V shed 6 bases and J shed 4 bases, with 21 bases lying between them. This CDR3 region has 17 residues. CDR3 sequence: CASRDPGRSSITGELFF. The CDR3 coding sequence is TGTGCCAGCAGGGATCCGGGAAGGAGTTCGATCACCGGGGAGCTGTTTTTT.

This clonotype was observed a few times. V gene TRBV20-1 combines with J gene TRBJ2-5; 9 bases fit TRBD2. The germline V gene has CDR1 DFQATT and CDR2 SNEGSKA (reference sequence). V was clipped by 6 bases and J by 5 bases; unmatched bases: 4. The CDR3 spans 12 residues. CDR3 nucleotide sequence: TGCAGTGCCCCTAGCGGGGTGGAGACCCAGTACTTC. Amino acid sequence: CSAPSGVETQYF.

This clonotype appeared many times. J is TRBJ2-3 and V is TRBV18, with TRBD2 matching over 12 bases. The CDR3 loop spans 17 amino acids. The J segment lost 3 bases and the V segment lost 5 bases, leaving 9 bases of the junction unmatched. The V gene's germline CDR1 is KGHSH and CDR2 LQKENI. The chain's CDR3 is CASSSFGLAGKTDTQYF. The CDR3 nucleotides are TGTGCCAGCTCATCTTTTGGACTAGCGGGGAAGACAGATACGCAGTATTTT.

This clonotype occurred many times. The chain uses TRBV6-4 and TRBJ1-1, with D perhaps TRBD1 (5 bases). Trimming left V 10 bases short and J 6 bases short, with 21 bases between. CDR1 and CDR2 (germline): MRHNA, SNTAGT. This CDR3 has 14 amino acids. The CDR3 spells CATPRGRRGSEAFF. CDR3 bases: TGTGCCACTCCTAGAGGCCGAAGGGGATCTGAAGCTTTCTTT.

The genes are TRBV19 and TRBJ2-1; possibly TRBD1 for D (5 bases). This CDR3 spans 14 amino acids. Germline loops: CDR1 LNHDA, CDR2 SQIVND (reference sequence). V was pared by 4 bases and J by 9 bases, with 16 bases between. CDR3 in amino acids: CASSTGRGLGEQFF. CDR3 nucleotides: TGTGCCAGTAGTACCGGAAGGGGCTTAGGTGAGCAGTTCTTC.

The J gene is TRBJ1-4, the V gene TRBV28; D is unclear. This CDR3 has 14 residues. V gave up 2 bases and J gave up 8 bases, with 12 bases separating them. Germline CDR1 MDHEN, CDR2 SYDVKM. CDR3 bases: TGTGCCAGCAGTTTAAATGGGGAGCGGGAAAAACTGTTTTTT. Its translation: CASSLNGEREKLFF. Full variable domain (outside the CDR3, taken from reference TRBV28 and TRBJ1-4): DVKVTQSSRYLVKRTGEKVFLECVQDMDHENMFWYRQDPGLGLRLIYFSYDVKMKEKGDIPEGYSVSREKKERFSLILESASTNQTSMYLCASSLNGEREKLFFGSGTQLSVL.

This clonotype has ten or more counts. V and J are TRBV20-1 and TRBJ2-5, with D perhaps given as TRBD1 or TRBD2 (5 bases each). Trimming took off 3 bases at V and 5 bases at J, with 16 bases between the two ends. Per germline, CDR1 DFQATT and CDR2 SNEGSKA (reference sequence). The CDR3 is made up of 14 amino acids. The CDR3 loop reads CSARQEGRAETQYF. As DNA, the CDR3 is TGCAGTGCTAGGCAAGAGGGACGGGCTGAGACCCAGTACTTC.

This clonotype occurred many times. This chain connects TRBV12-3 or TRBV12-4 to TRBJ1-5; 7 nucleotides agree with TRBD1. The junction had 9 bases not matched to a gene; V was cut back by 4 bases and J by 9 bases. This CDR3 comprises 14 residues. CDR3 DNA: TGTGCCAGCAGTTCGAACGACAGGGTGGGGCCCCAGCATTTT. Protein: CASSSNDRVGPQHF.

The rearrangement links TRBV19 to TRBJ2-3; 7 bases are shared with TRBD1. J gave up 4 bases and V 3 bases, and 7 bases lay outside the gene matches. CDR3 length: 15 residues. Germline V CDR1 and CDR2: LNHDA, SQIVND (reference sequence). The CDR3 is CASSMARGLADTQYF. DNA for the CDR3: TGTGCCAGTAGTATGGCTAGGGGGCTAGCAGATACGCAGTATTTT.

CDR3 protein: CASSDHSYNSPLHF. CDR3 DNA: TGTGCCAGCAGTGACCACTCCTATAATTCACCCCTCCACTTT. The chain carries TRBV6-1 and TRBJ1-6, with unresolved D. This CDR3 spans 14 amino acids. Trimming cost V 3 bases and J 0 bases, with 3 bases left between them. Germline values: CDR1 MNHNS, CDR2 SASEGT.

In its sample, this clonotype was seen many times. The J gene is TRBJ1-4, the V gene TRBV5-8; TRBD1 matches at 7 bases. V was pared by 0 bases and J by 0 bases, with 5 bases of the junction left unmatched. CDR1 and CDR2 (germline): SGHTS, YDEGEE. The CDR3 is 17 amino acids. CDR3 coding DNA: TGTGCCAGCAGCTTGGGACAGGGCGTTGCAACTAATGAAAAACTGTTTTTT. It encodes CASSLGQGVATNEKLFF.

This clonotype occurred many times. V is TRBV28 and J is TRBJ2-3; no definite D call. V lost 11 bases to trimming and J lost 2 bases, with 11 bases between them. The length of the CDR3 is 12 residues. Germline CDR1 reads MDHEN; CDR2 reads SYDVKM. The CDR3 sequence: CASGAFTDTQYF. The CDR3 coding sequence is TGTGCCTCGGGCGCTTTCACAGATACGCAGTATTTT.

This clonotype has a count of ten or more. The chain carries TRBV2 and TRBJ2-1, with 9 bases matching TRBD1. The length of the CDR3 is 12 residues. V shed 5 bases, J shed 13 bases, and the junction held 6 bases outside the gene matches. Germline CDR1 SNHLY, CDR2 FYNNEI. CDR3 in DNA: TGTGCCAGCAGTTTAACAGGGGGCGAACAGTTCTTC. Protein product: CASSLTGGEQFF. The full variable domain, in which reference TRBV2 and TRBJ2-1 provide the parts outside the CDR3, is EPEVTQTPSHQVTQMGQEVILRCVPISNHLYFYWYRQILGQKVEFLVSFYNNEISEKSEIFDDQFSVERPDGSNFTLKIRSTKLEDSAMYFCASSLTGGEQFFGPGTRLTVL.

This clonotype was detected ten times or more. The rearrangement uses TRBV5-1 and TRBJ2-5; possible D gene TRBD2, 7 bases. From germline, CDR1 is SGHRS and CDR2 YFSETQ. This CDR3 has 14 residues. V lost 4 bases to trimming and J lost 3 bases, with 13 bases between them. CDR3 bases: TGCGCCAGCAGCCCAAGGGGGGGAAAAGAGACCCAGTACTTC. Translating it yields CASSPRGGKETQYF.

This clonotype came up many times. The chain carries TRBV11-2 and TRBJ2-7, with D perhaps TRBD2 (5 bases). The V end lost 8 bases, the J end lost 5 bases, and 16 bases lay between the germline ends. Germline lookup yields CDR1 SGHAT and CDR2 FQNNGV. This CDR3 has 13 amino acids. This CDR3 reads CASAPGFNNEQYF. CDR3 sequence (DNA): TGTGCCAGCGCCCCGGGATTCAACAACGAGCAGTACTTC.

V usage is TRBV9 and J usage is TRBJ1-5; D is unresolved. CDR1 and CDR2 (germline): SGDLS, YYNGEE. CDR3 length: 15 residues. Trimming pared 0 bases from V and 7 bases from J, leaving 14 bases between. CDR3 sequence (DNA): TGTGCCAGCAGCGTAGGACCCTTGCAGGCCCAGCCCCAGCATTTT. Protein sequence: CASSVGPLQAQPQHF.

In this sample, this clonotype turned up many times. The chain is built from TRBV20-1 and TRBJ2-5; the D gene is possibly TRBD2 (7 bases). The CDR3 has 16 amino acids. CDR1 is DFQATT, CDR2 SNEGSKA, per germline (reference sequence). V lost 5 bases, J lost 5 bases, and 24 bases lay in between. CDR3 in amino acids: CSAPAGPGGPGETQYF. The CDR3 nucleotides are TGCAGTGCTCCAGCGGGGCCGGGGGGCCCAGGGGAGACCCAGTACTTC.

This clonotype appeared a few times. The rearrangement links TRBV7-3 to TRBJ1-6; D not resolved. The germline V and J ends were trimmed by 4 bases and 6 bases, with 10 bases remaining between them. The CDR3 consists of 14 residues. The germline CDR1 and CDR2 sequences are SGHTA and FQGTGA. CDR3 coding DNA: TGTGCCAGCAGCTCAAGTGGCCCTAATTCACCCCTCCACTTT. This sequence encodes CASSSSGPNSPLHF.

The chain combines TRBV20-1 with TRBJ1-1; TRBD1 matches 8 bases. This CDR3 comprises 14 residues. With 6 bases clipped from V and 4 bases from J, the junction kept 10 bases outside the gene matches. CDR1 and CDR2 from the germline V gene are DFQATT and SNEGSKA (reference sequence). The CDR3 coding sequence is TGCAGTGCCCTAGTACCCGACAGGGGCACTGAAGCTTTCTTT. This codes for CSALVPDRGTEAFF.

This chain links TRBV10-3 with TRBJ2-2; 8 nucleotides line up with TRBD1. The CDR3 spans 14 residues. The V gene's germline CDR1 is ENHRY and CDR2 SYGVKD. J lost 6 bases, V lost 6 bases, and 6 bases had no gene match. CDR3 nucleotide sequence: TGTGCCATCAGCAGGGGGCATCTTCCCGGGGAGCTGTTTTTT. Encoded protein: CAISRGHLPGELFF.

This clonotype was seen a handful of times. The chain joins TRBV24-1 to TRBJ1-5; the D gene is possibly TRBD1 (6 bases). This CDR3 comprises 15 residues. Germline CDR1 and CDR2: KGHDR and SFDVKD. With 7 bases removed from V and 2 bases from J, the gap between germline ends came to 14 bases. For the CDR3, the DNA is TGTGCCACCAGCCCCAGCAGGGGACGCAATCAGCCCCAGCATTTT. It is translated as CATSPSRGRNQPQHF.

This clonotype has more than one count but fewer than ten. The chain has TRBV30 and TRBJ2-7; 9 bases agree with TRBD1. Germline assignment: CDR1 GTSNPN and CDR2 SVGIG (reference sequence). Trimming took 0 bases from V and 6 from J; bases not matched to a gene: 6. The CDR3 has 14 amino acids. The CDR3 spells CAWSVLPDRGEQYF. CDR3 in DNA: TGTGCCTGGAGTGTCCTACCGGACAGGGGCGAGCAGTACTTC.

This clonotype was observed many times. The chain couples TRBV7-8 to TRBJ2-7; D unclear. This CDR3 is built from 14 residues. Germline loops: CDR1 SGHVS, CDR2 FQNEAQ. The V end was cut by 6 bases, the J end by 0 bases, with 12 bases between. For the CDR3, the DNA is TGTGCCAGCAGTCGAGACGAGATCTCCTACGAGCAGTACTTC. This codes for CASSRDEISYEQYF.

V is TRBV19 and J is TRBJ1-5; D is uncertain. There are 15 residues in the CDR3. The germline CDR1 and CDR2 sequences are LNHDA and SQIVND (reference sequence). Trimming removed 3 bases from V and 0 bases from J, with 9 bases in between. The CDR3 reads CASSIRRDSNQPQHF. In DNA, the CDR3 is TGTGCCAGTAGTATTCGGAGGGATAGCAATCAGCCCCAGCATTTT.

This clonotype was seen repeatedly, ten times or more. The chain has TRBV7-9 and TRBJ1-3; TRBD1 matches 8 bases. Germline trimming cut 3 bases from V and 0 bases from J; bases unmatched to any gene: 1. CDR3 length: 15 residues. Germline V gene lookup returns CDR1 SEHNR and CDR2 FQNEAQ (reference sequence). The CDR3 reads CASSFTGGSGNTIYF. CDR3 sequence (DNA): TGTGCCAGCAGCTTTACAGGGGGCTCTGGAAACACCATATATTTT.

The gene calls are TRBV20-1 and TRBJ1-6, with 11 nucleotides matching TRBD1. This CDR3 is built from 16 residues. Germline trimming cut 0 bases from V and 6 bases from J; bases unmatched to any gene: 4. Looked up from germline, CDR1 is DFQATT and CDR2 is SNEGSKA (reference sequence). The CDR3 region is CSARDAGQGVNSPLHF. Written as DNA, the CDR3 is TGCAGTGCTAGAGATGCGGGACAGGGGGTTAATTCACCCCTCCACTTT.

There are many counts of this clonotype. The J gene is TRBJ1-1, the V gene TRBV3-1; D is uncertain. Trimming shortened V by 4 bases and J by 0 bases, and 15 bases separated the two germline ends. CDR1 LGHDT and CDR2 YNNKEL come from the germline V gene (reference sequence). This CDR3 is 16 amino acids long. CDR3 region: CASSPRVSTMNTEAFF. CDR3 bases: TGTGCCAGCAGCCCCCGGGTCTCCACAATGAACACTGAAGCTTTCTTT.

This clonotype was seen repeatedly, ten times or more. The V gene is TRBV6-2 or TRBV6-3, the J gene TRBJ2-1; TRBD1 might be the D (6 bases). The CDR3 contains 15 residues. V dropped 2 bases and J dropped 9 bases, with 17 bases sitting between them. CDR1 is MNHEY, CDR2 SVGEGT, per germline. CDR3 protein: CASSYRWAGDTEQFF. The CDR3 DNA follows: TGTGCCAGCAGTTACCGTTGGGCAGGGGATACTGAGCAGTTCTTC.